Included here is one T cell receptor (beta chain) sequence, with context. Its antigen remains unidentified. This entry comes from a study of blood T cell dynamics during melanoma immunotherapy. At the level of the study: Metastatic melanoma patients received first-line pembrolizumab or nivolumab plus ipilimumab. Whole-study results and caveats: Unlike progressors, later disease-control patients had W3 repertoires gaining clonality or diversity.

Every bulk PBMC sample received the same 350 ng of DNA. Using immunoSEQ multiplex PCR, the repertoire was profiled, and TCRdb retains in-frame clones only, with some absent. The table has approximately 15,000 clones, 80% to 95% seen once. Unmatched junction bases numbered 6, after V lost 2 bases and J lost 7 bases. Looked up from germline, CDR1 is SGDLS and CDR2 is YYNGEE. CDR3 length: 15 residues. Specified time point: week 3, after first cycle of checkpoint inhibitor. Sampling occurred pretreatment (T0) and at week 3 (W3), after cycle one of checkpoint blockade. This TCR was sampled from a human donor with melanoma. V gene TRBV9 combines with J gene TRBJ2-1; 10 nucleotides align to TRBD2. Sequences were derived from blood, sampled from a patient treated with checkpoint blockade. Here the CDR3 reads CASSVGSGRGNEQFF. The CDR3 DNA reads TGTGCCAGCAGCGTTGGGAGCGGGAGGGGTAATGAGCAGTTCTTC.